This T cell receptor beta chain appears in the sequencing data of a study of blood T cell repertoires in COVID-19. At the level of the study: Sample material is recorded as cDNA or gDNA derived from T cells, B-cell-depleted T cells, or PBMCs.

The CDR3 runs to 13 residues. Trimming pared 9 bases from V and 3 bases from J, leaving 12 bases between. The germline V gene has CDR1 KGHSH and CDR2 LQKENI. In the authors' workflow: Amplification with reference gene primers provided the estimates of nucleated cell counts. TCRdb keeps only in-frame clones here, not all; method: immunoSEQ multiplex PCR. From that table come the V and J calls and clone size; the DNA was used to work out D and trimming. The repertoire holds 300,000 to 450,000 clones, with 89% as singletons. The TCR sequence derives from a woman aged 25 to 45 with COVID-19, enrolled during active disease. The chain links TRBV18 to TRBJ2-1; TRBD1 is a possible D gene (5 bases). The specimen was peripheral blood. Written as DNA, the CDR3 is TGTGCCAGTTGCGACAGCTACTACAATGAGCAGTTCTTC. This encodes CASCDSYYNEQFF. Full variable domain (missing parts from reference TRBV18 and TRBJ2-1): NAGVMQNPRHLVRRRGQEARLRCSPMKGHSHVYWYRQLPEEGLKFMVYLQKENIIDESGMPKERFSAEFPKEGPSILRIQQVVRGDSAAYFCASCDSYYNEQFFGPGTRLTVL.